This T cell receptor beta chain was recorded in a study of blood T cells in healthy people across ages. CDR1 and CDR2 (germline): SGHRS, YFSETQ. V lost 7 bases to trimming and J lost 6 bases; unmatched junction nucleotides: 10. The CDR3 length is 15 residues. This clonotype was detected only a few times. Primed by a sample-barcoded 5' primer and a J-beta primer mix, a second PCR proceeded for about 7 to 11 cycles. Each CDR3 protein is one row after TCRdb ran MiXCR on the 5' RACE reads. The table lists about 970,000 distinct CDR3 sequences, roughly 51% of them singletons. This clonotype was sampled from a woman in her sixties in good health. The chain joins TRBV5-1 to TRBJ2-1; 10 bases agree with TRBD2. The sequenced material came from blood. The CDR3 DNA sequence: TGCGCCAGCGTTAAATTAGCGGGAGGTTTCAATGAGCAGTTCTTC. This encodes CASVKLAGGFNEQFF.